This T cell receptor beta chain was identified during a study of blood T cell repertoires in COVID-19 (dated by TCRdb to 2018 to 2020). Regarding the research as a whole: Collaborator samples came from the United States, Italy and Spain and covered acute and convalescent phases of COVID-19. The prospective study material was composed of cDNA or gDNA derived from T cells, B-cell-depleted T cells, or PBMCs. Deeply sampled blood TCRbeta repertoires from subjects exposed to, actively infected with, or recovered from COVID-19 were included in the dataset. The repertoires were released in a freely available public database intended as a resource for research on the immune response to SARS-CoV-2. The samples were drawn from two sources: the first 160 participants of the ongoing ImmuneRACE study, and 1,000 to 1,500 subjects contributed by 6 global collaborators. A de-identified subject ID, COVID-19 status, age in years and sex were almost always included in the sample metadata. Where HLA class I and class II types were available, the types were taken from metadata supplied by the sample provider, not from assay-based typing.

On the study overall, not on this receptor specifically: How much clinical and demographic metadata was included differed by source and by participant, and the metadata was provided uncurated.

TCRbeta CDR3 regions were amplified from genomic DNA using the immunoSEQ Assay, a bias-controlled multiplex PCR. The study's own analysis went as follows. Within the assay, amplification of reference gene primers was used to estimate how many nucleated cells each sample contained. Sequence reads were collapsed and filtered to measure the absolute abundance of every unique TCRbeta CDR3 rearrangement. For each sample, productive Simpson clonality was calculated as the square root of Simpson's diversity index across productive rearrangements. Held by TCRdb, this immuneACCESS table contains in-frame sequences only and omits some clones. Under half of the omission traces to an unresolved V gene where checked; the cause of the rest is unknown. The DNA was the basis for D and trimming; V, J and clone size are from that table. The sample has 200,000 to 250,000 clones on record, approximately 88% of them singletons. The ten largest clones represent about a tenth of the sample.

Participants in the prospective study were aged about 18 to 90 years, lived in about two dozen United States geographic areas, and enrolled through a virtual design. In the prospective study, participants were assigned to cohorts based on the clinical history participants reported in a screening survey and a study questionnaire. Each participant in the prospective study had whole blood, serum and a nasopharyngeal or oropharyngeal swab collected by mobile phlebotomists. Over an approximately 2-month period, participants in the prospective study had the option of providing additional blood draws and questionnaires. Before DNA extraction, prospective study blood samples were shipped either frozen or at room temperature. The CDR3 starts with the cysteine, ends with the phenylalanine, and has 15 residues. Kept here is only the CDR3 DNA, which spans 45 bases and is read in frame from base 1. Trimmed from V: 8 bases; trimmed from J: 1 base; junction bases lacking a gene match: 7. The germline V gene (reference sequence) sets CDR1 to PRHDT and CDR2 to FYEKMQ.

This clone was seen only a few times. It has no known antigen specificity. No much larger clonotype is one base removed from it; base qualities were not supplied. The rearranged chain carries TRBV13 and TRBJ2-3, with 9 bases in between that match TRBD2. The sequence derives from a man between 18 and 35 years old with acute COVID-19. The sequenced sample consisted of PBMCs or T cells enriched from blood (not recorded which). The CDR3 has the sequence CASGTSMPRTDTQYF. The sequenced DNA is TGTGCCAGCGGGACTAGCATGCCGCGCACAGATACGCAGTATTTT.